Detailed here is one TCR beta chain. This sample is part of a study of blood T cell repertoires in COVID-19. Across the whole study: COVID-19 samples collected from the United States, Italy and Spain covered acute and convalescent phases.

The CDR3 has 13 amino acids. V was pared by 7 bases and J by 1 base, with 10 bases between. Germline V gene lookup returns CDR1 SEHNR and CDR2 FQNEAQ (reference sequence). Data came from immunoSEQ multiplex PCR; TCRdb stores just in-frame clones and leaves some out. The repertoire holds about 150,000 clones, roughly 80% seen once, with around 6.5% in the top ten. Participants spanned ages about 18 to 95 years and resided in 20 to 30 US areas. Participants were placed into cohorts based on the clinical history they reported. The study counted Cohort 3 donors as recovered given two negative PCRs, clearance, or symptom resolution.

The specimen sequenced was PBMCs or T cells enriched from blood (not recorded which). This receptor was obtained from a woman aged 40 to 55 who had recovered from COVID-19. This sequence joins TRBV7-9 and TRBJ1-1; weak D call: TRBD1 (5 bases). The CDR3 loop is CASNLDRNTEAFF. The CDR3 bases are TGTGCCAGCAACCTAGACAGGAACACTGAAGCTTTCTTT.